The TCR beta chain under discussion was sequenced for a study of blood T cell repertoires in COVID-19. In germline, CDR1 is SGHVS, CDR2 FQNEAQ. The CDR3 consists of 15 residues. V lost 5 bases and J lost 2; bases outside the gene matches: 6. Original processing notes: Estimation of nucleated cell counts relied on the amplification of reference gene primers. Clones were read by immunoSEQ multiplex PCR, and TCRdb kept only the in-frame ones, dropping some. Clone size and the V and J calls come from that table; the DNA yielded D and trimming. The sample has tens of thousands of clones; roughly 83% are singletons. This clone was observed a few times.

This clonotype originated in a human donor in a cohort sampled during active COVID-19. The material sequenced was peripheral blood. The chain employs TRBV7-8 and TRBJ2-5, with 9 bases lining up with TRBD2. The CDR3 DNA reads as TGTGCCAGCAGCCCAGTTGGACTAGCGCAAGAGACCCAGTACTTC. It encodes CASSPVGLAQETQYF.